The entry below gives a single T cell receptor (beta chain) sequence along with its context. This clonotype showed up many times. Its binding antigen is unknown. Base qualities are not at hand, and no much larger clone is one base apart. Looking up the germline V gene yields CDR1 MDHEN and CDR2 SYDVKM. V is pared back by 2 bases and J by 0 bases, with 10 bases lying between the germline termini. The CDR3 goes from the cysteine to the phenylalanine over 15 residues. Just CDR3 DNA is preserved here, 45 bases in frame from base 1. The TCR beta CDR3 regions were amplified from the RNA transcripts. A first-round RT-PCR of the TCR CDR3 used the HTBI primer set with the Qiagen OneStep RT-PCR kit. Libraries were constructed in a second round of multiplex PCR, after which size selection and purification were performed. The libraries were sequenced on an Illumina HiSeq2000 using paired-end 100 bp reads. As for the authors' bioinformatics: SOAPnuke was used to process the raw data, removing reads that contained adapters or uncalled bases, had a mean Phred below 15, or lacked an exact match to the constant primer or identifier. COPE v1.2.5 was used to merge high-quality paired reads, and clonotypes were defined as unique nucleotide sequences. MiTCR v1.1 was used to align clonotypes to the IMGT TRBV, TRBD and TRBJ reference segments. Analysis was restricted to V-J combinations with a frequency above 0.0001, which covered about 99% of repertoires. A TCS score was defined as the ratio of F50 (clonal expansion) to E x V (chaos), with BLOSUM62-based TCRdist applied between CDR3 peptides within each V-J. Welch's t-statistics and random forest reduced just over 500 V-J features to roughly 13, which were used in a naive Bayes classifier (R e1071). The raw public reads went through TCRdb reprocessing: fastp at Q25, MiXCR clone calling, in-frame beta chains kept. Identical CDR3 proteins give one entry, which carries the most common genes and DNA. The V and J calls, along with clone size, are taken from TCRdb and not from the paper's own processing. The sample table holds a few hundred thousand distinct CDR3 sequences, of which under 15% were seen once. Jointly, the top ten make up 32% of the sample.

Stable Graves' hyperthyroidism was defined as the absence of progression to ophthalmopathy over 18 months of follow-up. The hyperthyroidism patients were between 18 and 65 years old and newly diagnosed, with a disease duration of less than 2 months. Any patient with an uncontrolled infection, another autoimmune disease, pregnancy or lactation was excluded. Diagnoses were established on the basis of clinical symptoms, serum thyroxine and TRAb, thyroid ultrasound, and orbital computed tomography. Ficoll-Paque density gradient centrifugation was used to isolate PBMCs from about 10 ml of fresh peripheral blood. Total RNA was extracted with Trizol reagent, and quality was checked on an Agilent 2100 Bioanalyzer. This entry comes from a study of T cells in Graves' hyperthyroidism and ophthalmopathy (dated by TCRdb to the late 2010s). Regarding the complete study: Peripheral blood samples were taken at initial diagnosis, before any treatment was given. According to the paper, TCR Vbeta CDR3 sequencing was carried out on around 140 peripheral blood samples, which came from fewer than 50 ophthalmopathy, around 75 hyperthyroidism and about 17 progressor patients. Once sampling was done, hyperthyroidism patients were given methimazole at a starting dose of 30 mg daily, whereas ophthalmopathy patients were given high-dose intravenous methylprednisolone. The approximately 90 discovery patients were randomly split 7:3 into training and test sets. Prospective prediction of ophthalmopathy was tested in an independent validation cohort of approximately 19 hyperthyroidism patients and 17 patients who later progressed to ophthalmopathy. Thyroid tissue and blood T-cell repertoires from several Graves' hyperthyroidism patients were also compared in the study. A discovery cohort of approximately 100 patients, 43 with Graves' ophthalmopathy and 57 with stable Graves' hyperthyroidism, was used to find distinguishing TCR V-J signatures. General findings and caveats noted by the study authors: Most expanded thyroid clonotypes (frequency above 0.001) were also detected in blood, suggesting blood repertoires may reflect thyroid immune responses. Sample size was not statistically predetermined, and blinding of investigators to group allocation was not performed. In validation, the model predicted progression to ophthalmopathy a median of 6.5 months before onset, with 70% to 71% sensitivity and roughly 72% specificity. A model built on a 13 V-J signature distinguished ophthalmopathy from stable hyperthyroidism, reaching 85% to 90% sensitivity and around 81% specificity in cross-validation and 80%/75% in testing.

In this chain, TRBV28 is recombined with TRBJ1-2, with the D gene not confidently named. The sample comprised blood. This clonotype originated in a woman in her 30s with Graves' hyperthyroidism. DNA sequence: TGTGCCAGCAGTTTAGGAGGCGATACTAACTATGGCTACACCTTC. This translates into CASSLGGDTNYGYTF.